Listed below are T cell receptor beta chains from one sample, sequenced in a study of CD8+CD57+ T cells in acquired aplastic anemia. TCRdb called the reads again in MiXCR, with one record for every CDR3 protein. The table includes about 270,000 distinct CDR3 sequences, approximately 79% detected once. Material for sequencing was sorted CD4+, CD8+, or CD8+CD57+ T cells (not recorded which) from PBMCs. The receptors were gathered from a human donor with aplastic anemia. Both conserved end residues are part of each CDR3. The D gene is left open where the match is weak. A row's size may be missing; if present it is once, few, many or a size class.

V gene	clone size	D gene	J gene	CDR3 DNA	CDR3 protein
TRBV24-1	NA	TRBD1	TRBJ2-7	TGTGCCAGCAGTGAAAGATGGACAGGGATCCACGAGCAGTACTTC	CASSERWTGIHEQYF
TRBV4-3	once	NA	TRBJ2-7	TGCGCCAGCAGCCACCACATGAGCTCCTACGAGCAGTACTTC	CASSHHMSSYEQYF
TRBV5-1	NA	NA	TRBJ2-1	TGCGCCAGCAGCGTTTACAGAAGCAGCAGGAGCGATGAGCAGTTCTTC	CASSVYRSSRSDEQFF
TRBV7-2	NA	NA	TRBJ1-6	TGTGCCGCTAGATCGGGATACAATTCACCCCTCCACTTT	CAARSGYNSPLHF
TRBV7-8	NA	NA	TRBJ2-3	NA	CAWSLANYGYTFGF
TRBV7-8	NA	TRBD1	TRBJ1-6	TGTGCCAGCAGCTTTCATGCAGACGGGACAGCACTTTCCCACTTT	CASSFHADGTALSHF
TRBV7-2	NA	NA	TRBJ2-1	TGTGCCAGCAGCTTGTCCAATCTGGGGCAGCAAGAGAATGAGCAGTTCTTC	CASSLSNLGQQENEQFF
TRBV10-3	once	NA	TRBJ1-4	TGTGCCATCAGTGGGTCTCCAGGGGAACAACGTAATGAAAAACTGTTTTTT	CAISGSPGEQRNEKLFF
TRBV7-6	NA	NA	TRBJ1-1	TGTGCCAGCAGCTTAGATCGGGCACTGAAACCCCTAGCCTTCTTT	CASSLDRALKPLAFF
TRBV7-8	NA	NA	TRBJ2-3	TGTGCCAGCAGCTTTCATCCAGGCCGGACTGCCCTTTCTTTT	CASSFHPGRTALSF